These 23 T cell receptor beta chains were all obtained from the same sample, sequenced in a study of Ad26.COV2.S vaccination and SARS-CoV-2 variants. Sequencing was performed with immunoSEQ multiplex PCR; in TCRdb, only in-frame clones are kept and a portion is missing. The sample lists roughly 100,000 clones, around three quarters occurring once. The sample consisted of peripheral blood, taken after recovery from COVID-19. These receptors were taken from a human donor who had recovered from COVID-19.

The CDR3 is CASSINSGVSYEQYF. The CDR3 nucleotides read TGTGCCAGTAGTATAAATAGCGGGGTCTCCTACGAGCAGTACTTC. V usage is TRBV19 and J usage is TRBJ2-7; 8 nucleotides match TRBD2. This CDR3 region has 15 residues. V was pared by 2 bases and J by 0 bases, with 3 bases of the junction left unmatched. Germline V gene sequence: CDR1 LNHDA, CDR2 SQIVND (reference sequence).

V gene TRBV19 combines with J gene TRBJ2-1, with 11 nucleotides matching TRBD2. V lost 10 bases to trimming and J lost 7 bases; unmatched junction nucleotides: 12. Germline-derived CDR1 and CDR2 are LNHDA and SQIVND (reference sequence). CDR3 length: 15 residues. CDR3 coding DNA: TGTGCCACAAAGGGGCTAGCGGGGGGCCAGAATGAGCAGTTCTTC. Translated: CATKGLAGGQNEQFF.

The J gene is TRBJ1-1, the V gene TRBV5-1; D gene ambiguous. Germline V gives CDR1 SGHRS, CDR2 YFSETQ. V was pared by 4 bases and J by 1 base, with 17 bases between. The CDR3 sequence is 16 residues long. CDR3 sequence: CASSPGSRVPNTEAFF. The DNA for the CDR3 is TGCGCCAGCAGCCCCGGGAGTAGGGTTCCGAACACTGAAGCTTTCTTT.

The rearrangement joins TRBV4-2 to TRBJ2-2; 7 bases are a match to TRBD2. Trimming took 1 base from V and 3 from J; bases not matched to a gene: 5. CDR1 is LGHNA, CDR2 YNFKEQ, per germline. The CDR3 has 16 amino acids. The CDR3 DNA follows: TGTGCCAGCAGCCAAGGCGAAGGGAGGGACACCGGGGAGCTGTTTTTT. Protein sequence: CASSQGEGRDTGELFF.

V is TRBV5-4 and J is TRBJ2-3; 12 nucleotides align to TRBD2. V trimming: 7 bases; J trimming: 4 bases; junction bases outside the gene matches: 7. The CDR3 loop spans 15 amino acids. Germline lookup yields CDR1 SGHNT and CDR2 YYREEE (reference sequence). This CDR3 reads CASAGLAGGADTQYF. The CDR3 nucleotides read TGTGCCAGCGCGGGCCTAGCGGGGGGGGCAGATACGCAGTATTTT.

The table lists this clone with a count of one. The chain is built from TRBV30 and TRBJ2-3; TRBD2 aligns across 12 bases. The CDR3 runs 14 residues. J gave up 6 bases and V 5 bases, and 6 bases lay outside the gene matches. Germline V lookup: CDR1 GTSNPN, CDR2 SVGIG (reference sequence). CDR3 sequence reads: CAWASGGAPDTQYF. Written as DNA, the CDR3 is TGTGCCTGGGCTAGCGGGGGGGCCCCCGATACGCAGTATTTT.

This clone was seen a handful of times. The CDR3 sequence is CASSRRQRGRNYGYTF. The CDR3 nucleotides read TGTGCCAGTAGTAGACGACAGCGAGGACGTAACTATGGCTACACCTTC. V gene TRBV19 combines with J gene TRBJ1-2; tentative D call: TRBD1 (5 bases). V shed 4 bases and J shed 1 base, with 16 bases lying between them. Germline V lookup: CDR1 LNHDA, CDR2 SQIVND (reference sequence). The CDR3 is 16 residues long.

The chain combines TRBV19 with TRBJ1-4; D not resolved. Trimming shortened V by 6 bases and J by 1 base, and 9 bases separated the two germline ends. The CDR3 is made up of 14 amino acids. CDR1 and CDR2 from the germline V gene are LNHDA and SQIVND (reference sequence). CDR3 residues: CASRAVGTNEKLFF. The CDR3 nucleotides are TGTGCCAGTAGGGCGGTGGGAACTAATGAAAAACTGTTTTTT. The complete variable domain, with remaining parts taken from reference TRBV19 and TRBJ1-4, reads DGGITQSPKYLFRKEGQNVTLSCEQNLNHDAMYWYRQDPGQGLRLIYYSQIVNDFQKGDIAEGYSVSREKKESFPLTVTSAQKNPTAFYLCASRAVGTNEKLFFGSGTQLSVL.

This chain uses TRBV5-4 with TRBJ2-7; D perhaps matches TRBD1 (6 bases). The germline V gene has CDR1 SGHNT and CDR2 YYREEE (reference sequence). The germline V and J ends were trimmed by 4 bases and 3 bases, with 11 bases remaining between them. CDR3 length: 13 amino acids. In DNA form, the CDR3 reads TGTGCCAGCAGCGCCTCGACAGGCTACGAGCAGTACTTC. This sequence encodes CASSASTGYEQYF.

This chain links TRBV12-3 or TRBV12-4 with TRBJ1-1; D remains unclear. V lost 6 bases and J lost 6, with 5 bases in between. The CDR3 is 10 amino acids. CDR3 DNA sequence: TGTGCCAGCAGCGTTTCTGAAGCTTTCTTT. It encodes CASSVSEAFF.

The chain joins TRBV9 to TRBJ2-2; D gene uncertain. Trimming cost V 3 bases and J 2 bases, with 8 bases left between them. In germline, CDR1 is SGDLS, CDR2 YYNGEE. The CDR3 contains 14 residues. This chain's CDR3 is CASSGAINTGELFF. CDR3 DNA: TGTGCCAGCAGCGGGGCGATAAACACCGGGGAGCTGTTTTTT.

CDR3 loop: CAIGGRVGSYEQYF. The CDR3 bases are TGTGCCATCGGTGGGAGGGTGGGGTCCTACGAGCAGTACTTC. V gene TRBV10-3 combines with J gene TRBJ2-7; 7 bases are shared with TRBD2. The J segment lost 1 base and the V segment lost 8 bases, leaving 8 bases of the junction unmatched. Per germline, CDR1 ENHRY and CDR2 SYGVKD. The CDR3 totals 14 residues.

The sample holds one count of this clone. V and J are TRBV7-3 and TRBJ1-6; 7 bases are shared with TRBD1. V was pared by 4 bases and J by 6 bases, with 6 bases of the junction left unmatched. This CDR3 spans 15 amino acids. The germline CDR1 and CDR2 sequences are SGHTA and FQGTGA. The CDR3 DNA reads TGTGCCAGCAGCTCTTCTGGGACAGTTAATTCACCCCTCCACTTT. The encoded protein is CASSSSGTVNSPLHF.

V and J are TRBV18 and TRBJ1-5, with no clear D. The V gene lost 2 bases and the J gene lost 0 bases, with 11 bases spanning the gap. The CDR3 has 16 residues. Looked up from germline, CDR1 is KGHSH and CDR2 is LQKENI. CDR3 protein: CASSPGRWHSNQPQHF. The CDR3, as DNA: TGTGCCAGCTCACCAGGCAGGTGGCATAGCAATCAGCCCCAGCATTTT.

CDR3 region: CASRYSTGFYGYTF. The CDR3 bases are TGTGCCAGCAGGTACAGCACCGGATTCTATGGCTACACCTTC. The chain links TRBV6-2 or TRBV6-3 to TRBJ1-2; D ambiguous. The germline V gene has CDR1 MNHEY and CDR2 SVGEGT. The CDR3 sequence is 14 residues long. V shed 6 bases and J shed 4 bases, with 15 bases lying between them.

The chain links TRBV18 to TRBJ2-2, with D maybe TRBD1 (5 bases). There are 15 residues in the CDR3. Between the trimmed V and J ends, which lost 1 base and 5 bases, there was a span of 11 bases. Germline V gene data show CDR1 as KGHSH and CDR2 as LQKENI. CDR3 in amino acids: CASSPQAGRTGELFF. CDR3 DNA sequence: TGTGCCAGCTCACCACAGGCAGGGCGGACCGGGGAGCTGTTTTTT.

The rearrangement uses TRBV4-1 and TRBJ1-2; D unresolved. CDR1 is MGHRA, CDR2 YSYEKL, per germline. Trimming removed 0 bases at V and 1 base at J, with 21 bases between. The CDR3 is 19 amino acids. CDR3 sequence reads: CASSQDVGDLNRGNYGYTF. The CDR3 DNA reads as TGCGCCAGCAGCCAAGATGTTGGGGATCTGAATCGAGGTAACTATGGCTACACCTTC.

This clone is a singleton in its sample. V gene TRBV29-1 combines with J gene TRBJ2-7; 8 nucleotides align to TRBD1. V gave up 2 bases and J gave up 4 bases; unmatched junction bases: 10. This CDR3 spans 15 amino acids. Germline V CDR1 and CDR2: SQVTM, ANQGSEA. The CDR3 sequence is CSVELRTGRPYEQYF. For the CDR3, the DNA is TGCAGCGTTGAACTCCGGACAGGGAGACCATACGAGCAGTACTTC.

CDR3 amino acids: CATSDPGQGASGGYTF. The DNA for the CDR3 is TGTGCCACCAGTGATCCGGGACAGGGGGCTTCTGGTGGCTACACCTTC. The chain couples TRBV24-1 to TRBJ1-2; 12 nucleotides line up with TRBD1. The J segment lost 7 bases and the V segment lost 3 bases, leaving 8 bases of the junction unmatched. The germline CDR1 and CDR2 sequences are KGHDR and SFDVKD. The CDR3 totals 16 residues.

This chain joins TRBV11-2 and TRBJ1-4, with unresolved D. CDR1 and CDR2 from the germline V gene are SGHAT and FQNNGV. Trimming shortened V by 0 bases and J by 2 bases, and 13 bases separated the two germline ends. The CDR3 is made up of 17 amino acids. The CDR3: CASSLEGQAGTNEKLFF. The CDR3 DNA reads as TGTGCCAGCAGCTTAGAAGGGCAGGCTGGGACTAATGAAAAACTGTTTTTT.

The chain links TRBV10-3 to TRBJ1-4; no clear D gene. Trimming removed 8 bases from V and 8 bases from J, with 15 bases in between. Per germline, CDR1 ENHRY and CDR2 SYGVKD. The CDR3 loop spans 13 amino acids. The CDR3 region has the DNA TGTGCCATCGCCGCAGTGACGGGGGAAAAACTGTTTTTT. This encodes CAIAAVTGEKLFF.

V usage is TRBV20-1 and J usage is TRBJ2-7, with TRBD1 matching 9 bases. Trimming at V came to 3 bases and at J to 7 bases, leaving 1 base not matched to a gene. The length of the CDR3 is 11 residues. The germline V gene encodes CDR1 DFQATT and CDR2 SNEGSKA (reference sequence). The CDR3 protein is CSARGTGEQYF. The CDR3 nucleotides read TGCAGTGCTAGGGGGACAGGGGAGCAGTACTTC.

This chain uses TRBV2 with TRBJ2-3; D tentatively reads TRBD1 or TRBD2 (6 bases each). This CDR3 is 15 amino acids long. Between the trimmed V and J ends, which lost 5 bases and 2 bases, there was a span of 14 bases. Germline CDR1 and CDR2: SNHLY and FYNNEI. The CDR3 bases are TGTGCCAGCAGTATACAGGGACTGAACACAGATACGCAGTATTTT. Translating gives CASSIQGLNTDTQYF.